A single sample gave rise to the 2 T cell receptor beta chains below, sequenced in a study of blood T cell repertoires in COVID-19. Method: immunoSEQ multiplex PCR; TCRdb's copy keeps in-frame clones and lacks some. Of approximately 81,000 clones detected, 89% appear once; the ten largest clones hold 10% to 15%. The source material was peripheral blood. The origin of the receptors is a man in his 70s with active or convalescent COVID-19.

The gene calls are TRBV7-9 and TRBJ1-5, with D tentatively TRBD1 (5 bases). Trimming shortened V by 7 bases and J by 6 bases, and 16 bases separated the two germline ends. This CDR3 contains 14 residues. From germline, CDR1 is SEHNR and CDR2 FQNEAQ (reference sequence). CDR3 loop: CASTTAGGGQPQHF. In DNA, the CDR3 is TGTGCCAGCACCACCGCCGGGGGAGGTCAGCCCCAGCATTTT. The complete variable domain, with remaining parts taken from reference TRBV7-9 and TRBJ1-5, reads DTGVSQNPRHKITKRGQNVTFRCDPISEHNRLYWYRQTLGQGPEFLTYFQNEAQLEKSRLLSDRFSAERPKGSFSTLEIQRTEQGDSAMYLCASTTAGGGQPQHFGDGTRLSIL.

The J gene is TRBJ2-1, the V gene TRBV5-1; 9 nucleotides align to TRBD2. Germline V gene lookup returns CDR1 SGHRS and CDR2 YFSETQ. The V segment lost 1 base and the J segment 2 bases; nucleotides outside the gene matches: 10. This CDR3 spans 18 amino acids. CDR3 DNA: TGCGCCAGCAGCTTGAGTGACGGGCGGGGGGGGCCCTACAATGAGCAGTTCTTC. Amino acids: CASSLSDGRGGPYNEQFF.